Sequencing of this T cell receptor (beta chain) was carried out in a study of blood T cell repertoires in COVID-19. Study at large: Researchers got acute and convalescent COVID-19 samples from the United States, Italy and Spain. PBMCs, B-cell-depleted T cells, or T cells were the source of the cDNA or gDNA that made up the material.

Sequencing used immunoSEQ multiplex PCR; TCRdb keeps in-frame clones, though not all of them. The repertoire includes over 110,000 clones, over 60% of them detected once, and 13% sits in the top ten. The CDR3 consists of 11 residues. Germline V gene lookup returns CDR1 SNHLY and CDR2 FYNNEI. The V gene lost 5 bases and the J gene lost 8 bases, with 9 bases spanning the gap. Sequenced sample: peripheral blood. V and J are TRBV2 and TRBJ1-2; TRBD1 might be the D (6 bases). The source of this sequence is a man aged 80 or over with acute or convalescent COVID-19. The CDR3 loop reads CASSPGEGYTF. Here the CDR3 DNA reads TGTGCCAGCAGTCCAGGGGAAGGCTACACCTTC.